Sequencing of this T cell receptor (beta chain) was carried out in a study of T cell responses to AZD1222 COVID-19 vaccine. Findings and caveats of the study: At baseline, just 6 or 7 AZD1222 recipients tested seropositive. Unmutated variant regions are reportedly the target of nearly half of TCRs that are spike-specific.

This CDR3 has 13 amino acids. The ends were cut back, 4 bases at V and 5 bases at J, with 8 bases in the middle. Germline CDR1 and CDR2: SEHNR and FQNEAQ (reference sequence). The method was immunoSEQ multiplex PCR; TCRdb's version includes in-frame clones alone and lacks a portion of them. This table holds some 130,000 clones, over 75% found once. To note about this clone: Its antigen is not identified.

The sample consisted of peripheral blood, taken on day 0 of AZD1222 vaccination. The TCR was taken from an adult in good health. J is TRBJ2-2 and V is TRBV7-9, with D possibly TRBD2 on 6 matching bases. The CDR3 DNA reads TGTGCCAGCAGCTCAGGGAGGACCGGGGAGCTGTTTTTT. The encoded protein is CASSSGRTGELFF.